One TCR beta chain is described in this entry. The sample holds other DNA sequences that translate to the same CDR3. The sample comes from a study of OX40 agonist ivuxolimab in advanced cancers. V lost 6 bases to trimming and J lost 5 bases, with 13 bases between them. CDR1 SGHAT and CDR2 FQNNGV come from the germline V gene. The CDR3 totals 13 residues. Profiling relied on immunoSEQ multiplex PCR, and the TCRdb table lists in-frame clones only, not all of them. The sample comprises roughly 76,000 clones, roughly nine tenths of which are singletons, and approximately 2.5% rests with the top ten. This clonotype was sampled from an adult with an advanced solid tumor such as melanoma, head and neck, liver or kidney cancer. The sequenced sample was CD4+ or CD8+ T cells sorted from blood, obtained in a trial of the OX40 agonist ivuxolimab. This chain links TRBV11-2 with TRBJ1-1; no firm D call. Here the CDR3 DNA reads TGTGCCAGCAGTTTGTTAAGGGAAACTGAAGCTTTCTTT. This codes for CASSLLRETEAFF. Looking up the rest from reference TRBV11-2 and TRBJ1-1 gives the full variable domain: EAGVAQSPRYKIIEKRQSVAFWCNPISGHATLYWYQQILGQGPKLLIQFQNNGVVDDSQLPKDRFSAERLKGVDSTLKIQPAKLEDSAVYLCASSLLRETEAFFGQGTRLTVV.